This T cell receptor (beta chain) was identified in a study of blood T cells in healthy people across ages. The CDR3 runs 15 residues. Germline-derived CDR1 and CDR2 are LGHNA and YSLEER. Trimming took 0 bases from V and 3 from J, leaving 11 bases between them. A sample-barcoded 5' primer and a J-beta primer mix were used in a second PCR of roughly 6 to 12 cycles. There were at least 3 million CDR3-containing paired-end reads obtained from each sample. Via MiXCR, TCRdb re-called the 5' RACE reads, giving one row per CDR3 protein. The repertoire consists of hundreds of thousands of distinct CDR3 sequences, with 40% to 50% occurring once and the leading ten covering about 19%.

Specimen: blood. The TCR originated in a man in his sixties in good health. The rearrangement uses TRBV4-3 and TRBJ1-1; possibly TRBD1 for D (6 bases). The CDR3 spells CASSQDSGVDTEAFF. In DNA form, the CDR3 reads TGCGCCAGCAGCCAAGACTCAGGGGTAGACACTGAAGCTTTCTTT.